The T cell receptor beta chain under discussion was sequenced for a study of T-cell memory formation after mild COVID-19. In the study overall: TCR clusters were mostly confined to one donor each.

CDR1 and CDR2 (germline): MNHNS, SASEGT. Between the trimmed V and J ends, which lost 7 bases and 1 base, there was a span of 26 bases. This CDR3 has 18 amino acids. This clonotype has only a few counts. From 5'RACE with constant-segment primers came TCR alpha and TCR beta cDNA libraries that carried sample barcodes and UMIs. MiXCR was run by TCRdb on the 5' RACE reads, yielding one entry per CDR3 protein. The table has 300,000 to 400,000 distinct CDR3 sequences, 25% to 30% seen once. The V gene is TRBV6-1, the J gene TRBJ2-7; TRBD2 is a possible D gene (5 bases). Sequencing was carried out using PBMCs or a T cell subset sorted from them (not recorded which). The clonotype was recovered from an adult woman who had mild COVID-19 (a few samples of this study predate the infection). Cell type and time point are not known. The chain's CDR3 is CASTESPPALLGSYEQYF. In nucleotides, the CDR3 is TGTGCCAGCACCGAATCCCCACCGGCTCTACTAGGGTCCTACGAGCAGTACTTC.